The 21 T cell receptor beta chains given below trace back to one sample, sequenced in a study of OX40 agonist ivuxolimab in advanced cancers. TCRdb's table, derived via immunoSEQ multiplex PCR, lists solely in-frame clones and lacks some. The repertoire holds 77,000 or so clones, with about 90% as singletons. The sample in question was CD4+ or CD8+ T cells sorted from blood, obtained in a trial of the OX40 agonist ivuxolimab. The source of these receptors is an adult with an advanced solid tumor such as melanoma, head and neck, liver or kidney cancer.

The chain is built from TRBV25-1 and TRBJ1-2, with D tentatively TRBD1 (5 bases). The CDR3 is made up of 14 amino acids. V lost 1 base and J 2 bases, leaving 8 bases between the germline ends. Germline CDR1 is MGHDK and CDR2 is SYGVNS. CDR3 nucleotide sequence: TGTGCCAGCAGTGAATCAGGGCGGAACTATGGCTACACCTTC. It codes for CASSESGRNYGYTF.

J is TRBJ2-3 and V is TRBV9; either TRBD1 or TRBD2 may fit D (6 bases each). The V gene's germline CDR1 is SGDLS and CDR2 YYNGEE. Deletions cut 4 bases from V and 4 bases from J, with 16 bases between. The CDR3 length is 15 residues. CDR3 loop: CASSRTRGVADTQYF. CDR3 bases: TGTGCCAGCAGCCGGACGAGGGGGGTCGCAGATACGCAGTATTTT.

This chain connects TRBV10-3 to TRBJ2-2; 7 bases fit TRBD1. V lost 3 bases and J lost 6; bases outside the gene matches: 4. This CDR3 comprises 14 residues. Per germline, CDR1 ENHRY and CDR2 SYGVKD. The CDR3 nucleotides read TGTGCCATCAGTGAACAGGGGCAGGCCGGGGAGCTGTTTTTT. Translation gives CAISEQGQAGELFF.

With respect to this clone: A junction boundary mismatches the germline segment, possibly from a read error. The chain couples TRBV4-3 to TRBJ2-3; 9 bases agree with TRBD1. This CDR3 is 15 amino acids long. Germline CDR1 LGHNA, CDR2 YSLEER. This CDR3 is CASGQRTGVTDTQYF. The CDR3 bases are TGCGCCAGCGGCCAGAGGACAGGGGTCACAGATACGCAGTATTTT.

The V and J genes are TRBV19 and TRBJ1-1; TRBD1 is a possible D gene (5 bases). Germline V lookup: CDR1 LNHDA, CDR2 SQIVND (reference sequence). The CDR3 has 13 residues. V lost 2 bases, J lost 4 bases, and 8 bases lay in between. CDR3 in DNA: TGTGCCAGTAGTATAACAGGCGTCACTGAAGCTTTCTTT. Translated: CASSITGVTEAFF.

The chain has TRBV6-1 and TRBJ1-5; a possible D gene is TRBD1 (6 bases). V lost 4 bases and J lost 7, with 11 bases in between. CDR1 and CDR2 from the germline V gene are MNHNS and SASEGT. This CDR3 is built from 13 residues. Here the CDR3 reads CASSVGARQPQHF. The CDR3 nucleotides are TGTGCCAGCAGTGTGGGGGCGAGACAGCCCCAGCATTTT.

The chain links TRBV10-3 to TRBJ2-1, with TRBD2 matching over 7 bases. The CDR3 has 15 residues. Germline V gives CDR1 ENHRY, CDR2 SYGVKD. V was pared by 2 bases and J by 5 bases, with 6 bases of the junction left unmatched. CDR3 loop: CAISEGASGDNEQFF. The CDR3 DNA follows: TGTGCCATCAGTGAGGGAGCTAGCGGTGACAATGAGCAGTTCTTC.

This clone was recorded only once. For the CDR3, the DNA is TGTGCCAGCTGGAATCGTGACAGAGGCCCCGGGGAGCTGTTTTTT. This sequence encodes CASWNRDRGPGELFF. The chain uses TRBV28 and TRBJ2-2; possible D gene TRBD1, 5 bases. Per germline, CDR1 MDHEN and CDR2 SYDVKM. V was shortened by 8 bases and J by 6 bases, with 19 bases between the two germline ends. The CDR3 is 15 amino acids.

V gene TRBV5-6 combines with J gene TRBJ2-5; TRBD1 aligns across 7 bases. The trim removed 2 bases at V and 3 bases at J, leaving 1 base unmatched. The CDR3 is made up of 13 amino acids. The V gene's germline CDR1 is SGHDT and CDR2 YYEEEE. CDR3 nucleotide sequence: TGTGCCAGCAGCTTCACAGGGGAAGAGACCCAGTACTTC. Protein sequence: CASSFTGEETQYF.

This clone appeared a few times. The chain recombines TRBV2 with TRBJ2-2; D may match TRBD1 or TRBD2 (5 bases each). The CDR3 totals 14 residues. CDR1 is SNHLY and CDR2 is FYNNEI in the germline V gene. V lost 9 bases and J 5 bases, leaving 16 bases between the germline ends. CDR3 residues: CASSGTLRTGELFF. Written as DNA, the CDR3 is TGTGCCAGTTCCGGGACGTTGAGGACCGGGGAGCTGTTTTTT.

V usage is TRBV21-1 and J usage is TRBJ2-3; TRBD1 was called by the table and not checked on the DNA. TRBV21-1 is labeled a pseudogene. The CDR3 totals 14 residues. The CDR3 region is CASSKGTGRNTQYF. The CDR3 coding sequence is TGTGCCAGCAGCAAAGGGACAGGGAGAAATACGCAGTATTTT.

This sequence joins TRBV4-1 and TRBJ1-2; a weak D match, TRBD1 (5 bases). Trimming stripped 1 base from V and 8 bases from J, with 20 bases between. CDR1 is MGHRA, CDR2 YSYEKL, per germline. The CDR3 covers 16 residues. The CDR3 region is CASSQGPGRRGEGYTF. Written as DNA, the CDR3 is TGCGCCAGCAGCCAAGGGCCGGGGCGGAGGGGAGAAGGCTACACCTTC.

The chain links TRBV7-2 to TRBJ1-2; D not certain. CDR1 and CDR2 (germline): SGHTA, FQGNSA. The CDR3 runs 15 residues. Trimming pared 3 bases from V and 6 bases from J, leaving 17 bases between. Here the CDR3 reads CASSFTWNSLDGYTF. DNA of the CDR3: TGTGCCAGCAGCTTTACCTGGAACTCACTGGATGGCTACACCTTC.

This clone has only one observation. The chain uses TRBV20-1 and TRBJ1-4; unclear D gene. V shed 5 bases and J shed 7 bases, with 8 bases lying between them. From germline, CDR1 is DFQATT and CDR2 SNEGSKA (reference sequence). The CDR3 runs to 11 residues. The CDR3 sequence: CSAFGGEKLFF. CDR3 coding DNA: TGCAGTGCTTTTGGTGGTGAAAAACTGTTTTTT.

The V call is TRBV5-8, the J call TRBJ1-5; 8 bases are a match to TRBD1. Germline V lookup: CDR1 SGHTS, CDR2 YDEGEE. The CDR3 contains 17 residues. The ends lost 7 bases at V and 5 bases at J; junction bases unmatched: 17. In nucleotides, the CDR3 is TGTGCCAGCGAAGCCTTTAAAACAGGGGGAGGTTATCAGCCCCAGCATTTT. Translated: CASEAFKTGGGYQPQHF.

The genes are TRBV6-5 and TRBJ2-3; weak D call: TRBD2 (6 bases). The CDR3 spans 13 residues. CDR1 and CDR2 (germline): MNHEY, SVGAGI. The V end was cut by 4 bases, the J end by 8 bases, with 13 bases between. In nucleotides, the CDR3 is TGTGCCAGCAGTTCTCGGGGGTTGGGTACGCAGTATTTT. Translated: CASSSRGLGTQYF.

The rearrangement links TRBV5-6 to TRBJ2-2; 10 nucleotides line up with TRBD1. V shed 4 bases and J 6 bases; nucleotides not matched to a gene: 6. Germline CDR1 is SGHDT and CDR2 is YYEEEE. This CDR3 has 15 residues. The CDR3 region has the DNA TGTGCCAGCAGCCTAGACAGGGGGCGAGCCGGGGAGCTGTTTTTT. Translation: CASSLDRGRAGELFF.

The genes are TRBV19 and TRBJ2-2; D gene unclear. The CDR3 is made up of 14 amino acids. V was pared by 5 bases and J by 4 bases, with 11 bases between. CDR1 and CDR2 (germline): LNHDA, SQIVND (reference sequence). As DNA, the CDR3 is TGTGCCAGTAGTCCCCAGGCAGGCACCGGGGAGCTGTTTTTT. Protein sequence: CASSPQAGTGELFF.

This clone was counted a single time. V is TRBV30 and J is TRBJ1-1; D unclear. V lost 0 bases to trimming and J lost 2 bases, with 13 bases between them. Germline CDR1 is GTSNPN and CDR2 is SVGIG (reference sequence). This CDR3 is built from 15 residues. DNA for the CDR3: TGTGCCTGGAGTGTATTCGGTCACGTCAACACTGAAGCTTTCTTT. Its protein is CAWSVFGHVNTEAFF.

This chain links TRBV7-2 with TRBJ2-1; a possible D gene is TRBD1 (5 bases). Germline lookup yields CDR1 SGHTA and CDR2 FQGNSA. The CDR3 length is 14 residues. The germline V and J ends were trimmed by 2 bases and 2 bases, with 7 bases remaining between them. The CDR3, as DNA: TGTGCCAGCAGCTTATCAGGGCCCTACAATGAGCAGTTCTTC. Amino acids: CASSLSGPYNEQFF. Based on the CDR3 plus reference TRBV7-2 and TRBJ2-1, the full variable domain is GAGVSQSPSNKVTEKGKDVELRCDPISGHTALYWYRQSLGQGLEFLIYFQGNSAPDKSGLPSDRFSAERTGGSVSTLTIQRTQQEDSAVYLCASSLSGPYNEQFFGPGTRLTVL.

The genes are TRBV6-1 and TRBJ2-7; D is tentatively TRBD1 or TRBD2 (5 bases each). Trimming removed 2 bases at V and 0 bases at J, with 14 bases between. CDR1 is MNHNS and CDR2 is SASEGT in the germline V gene. The CDR3 is 16 residues long. As DNA, the CDR3 is TGTGCCAGCAGTGAACGGGGACGGCCTTCCTCCTACGAGCAGTACTTC. As protein: CASSERGRPSSYEQYF.